Described below is a single T cell receptor (beta chain) sequence and its context. The CDR3 covers 20 residues. The V and J ends lost 3 bases and 2 bases respectively, with 27 bases between them. CDR1 and CDR2 from the germline V gene are MDHEN and SYDVKM. These data originate in a study of shared T cell receptors in the human thymus. Using immunoSEQ multiplex PCR, the repertoire was profiled, and TCRdb retains in-frame clones only, with some absent. Of roughly 660,000 clones in the sample, roughly 90% are singletons; the top ten hold around 0.0099%. These data also featured in a second study, about human thymus T cells. From that second work: Resections removed during corrective heart surgery provided the thymus tissue used. Thymic and blood repertoires appeared to carry a bias in their V and J gene usage. A high degree of thymic repertoire overlap among unrelated individuals was reported in related research.

The sample was thymocytes. The chain links TRBV28 to TRBJ2-3; the D gene is possibly TRBD2 (6 bases). This TCR was sampled from a boy in the first two years of life with a congenital heart defect. As DNA, the CDR3 is TGTGCCAGCAGTTTCCCTCCTCTAGCGCGAGATCCCCTCGACACAGATACGCAGTATTTT. The encoded protein is CASSFPPLARDPLDTDTQYF. The complete variable domain, with remaining parts taken from reference TRBV28 and TRBJ2-3, reads DVKVTQSSRYLVKRTGEKVFLECVQDMDHENMFWYRQDPGLGLRLIYFSYDVKMKEKGDIPEGYSVSREKKERFSLILESASTNQTSMYLCASSFPPLARDPLDTDTQYFGPGTRLTVL.